The 14 T cell receptor beta chains below were found in one sample sequenced in a study of STAT5B mutations in CD4+ large granular lymphocyte leukemia. The assay was immunoSEQ multiplex PCR, and TCRdb's table has in-frame clones only and misses some. Of roughly 30,000 clones in the sample, less than 80% were seen once. The sample comprised CD4+ T cells from blood buffy coats. These receptors were obtained from a human donor in good health.

V is TRBV29-1 and J is TRBJ2-4, with D tentatively TRBD1 (6 bases). This CDR3 region has 12 residues. The germline gives CDR1 SQVTM, CDR2 ANQGSEA. V was pared by 3 bases and J by 9 bases, with 12 bases between. The CDR3 sequence: CSVDQGQSIQYF. For the CDR3, the DNA is TGCAGCGTTGACCAGGGGCAATCCATTCAGTACTTC.

This clone was recorded a few times. This chain uses TRBV28 with TRBJ1-2; D unresolved. V shed 2 bases and J shed 2 bases, with 0 bases lying between them. CDR3 length: 11 residues. Germline V gene sequence: CDR1 MDHEN, CDR2 SYDVKM. The DNA of the CDR3 is TGTGCCAGCAGTTTAAACTATGGCTACACCTTC. It yields the protein CASSLNYGYTF.

The chain carries TRBV2 and TRBJ2-1, with D possibly called TRBD1 or TRBD2 (5 bases each). There are 16 residues in the CDR3. V was cut by 6 bases and J by 12 bases, with 27 bases left in between. Germline lookup yields CDR1 SNHLY and CDR2 FYNNEI. The CDR3 sequence is CASRALRQYTNEGQFF. The CDR3 nucleotides are TGTGCCAGCAGAGCCCTGCGACAGTATACCAATGAGGGGCAGTTCTTC.

DNA for the CDR3: TGTGCCAGCAGCGTAGGACAGTGGCGGAGTGGCTACACCTTC. Protein product: CASSVGQWRSGYTF. The J gene is TRBJ1-2, the V gene TRBV9; tentative D call: TRBD1 (5 bases). The germline gives CDR1 SGDLS, CDR2 YYNGEE. The CDR3 sequence is 14 residues long. Deletions cut 0 bases from V and 7 bases from J, with 13 bases between.

This chain uses TRBV10-3 with TRBJ1-2; TRBD1 aligns across 9 bases. Germline loops: CDR1 ENHRY, CDR2 SYGVKD. V gave up 5 bases and J gave up 5 bases; unmatched junction bases: 3. The CDR3 extends over 13 amino acids. The CDR3 sequence is CAISPTGGYGYTF. CDR3 bases: TGTGCCATCAGTCCGACAGGGGGGTATGGCTACACCTTC.

The count of this clone is one. V and J are TRBV10-3 and TRBJ1-2; no clear D gene. Germline V gene lookup returns CDR1 ENHRY and CDR2 SYGVKD. V was clipped by 4 bases and J by 0 bases, with 6 bases between them. The CDR3 extends over 13 amino acids. The CDR3 reads CAISAAANYGYTF. The CDR3 region has the DNA TGTGCCATCAGTGCAGCAGCTAACTATGGCTACACCTTC.

J is TRBJ2-2 and V is TRBV5-5; D remains unclear. V was trimmed by 4 bases and J by 1 base, leaving 14 bases between them. The CDR3 sequence is 16 residues long. In germline, CDR1 is SGHKS, CDR2 YYEKEE (reference sequence). CDR3 amino acids: CASSPRREENTGELFF. In nucleotides, the CDR3 is TGTGCCAGCAGCCCAAGGCGCGAGGAGAACACCGGGGAGCTGTTTTTT.

The J gene is TRBJ2-1, the V gene TRBV11-2; no definite D call. Germline lookup yields CDR1 SGHAT and CDR2 FQNNGV. V was shortened by 1 base and J by 10 bases, with 8 bases between the two germline ends. This CDR3 comprises 12 residues. The CDR3 DNA sequence: TGTGCCAGCAGCTTAGTAGGTCAAGAGCAGTTCTTC. Amino acids: CASSLVGQEQFF.

J is TRBJ2-5 and V is TRBV6-6; no definite D call. This CDR3 is built from 13 residues. The ends were cut back, 2 bases at V and 4 bases at J, with 8 bases in the middle. CDR1 MNHNY and CDR2 SVGAGI come from the germline V gene (reference sequence). CDR3 bases: TGTGCCAGCAGTTACCCCCCGGCAGAGACCCAGTACTTC. This translates into CASSYPPAETQYF.

In its sample, this clone was seen a few times. J is TRBJ1-5 and V is TRBV29-1; 11 bases map to TRBD1. The V gene's germline CDR1 is SQVTM and CDR2 ANQGSEA. The CDR3 has 11 amino acids. The ends lost 6 bases at V and 11 bases at J; junction bases unmatched: 3. The CDR3 bases are TGCAGCGTGCGGACAGGGGGCGCCCAGCATTTT. It specifies CSVRTGGAQHF.

This chain links TRBV5-5 with TRBJ2-2; no firm D call. Trimming stripped 2 bases from V and 4 bases from J, with 9 bases between. Germline CDR1 and CDR2: SGHKS and YYEKEE (reference sequence). This CDR3 has 14 residues. CDR3 sequence reads: CASSFSPVTGELFF. CDR3 in DNA: TGTGCCAGCAGCTTCAGCCCGGTCACCGGGGAGCTGTTTTTT.

This clone was picked up a small number of times. The rearrangement links TRBV5-1 to TRBJ1-1; the match to TRBD1 covers 7 bases. Germline V CDR1 and CDR2: SGHRS, YFSETQ. V gave up 3 bases and J gave up 2 bases; unmatched junction bases: 4. The CDR3 spans 14 residues. In DNA form, the CDR3 reads TGCGCCAGCAGCTCGGGACAGCCAAACACTGAAGCTTTCTTT. This translates into CASSSGQPNTEAFF.

This chain joins TRBV7-2 and TRBJ1-2; 8 bases are shared with TRBD1. The length of the CDR3 is 14 residues. From germline, CDR1 is SGHTA and CDR2 FQGNSA. After removal of 4 bases from V and 1 base from J, the junction contained 2 bases not matched to a gene. CDR3 in amino acids: CASSYRGINYGYTF. Written as DNA, the CDR3 is TGTGCCAGCAGCTACAGGGGGATTAACTATGGCTACACCTTC.

Only a few counts were recorded for this clone. This rearrangement joins TRBV7-9 to TRBJ1-6; the D gene is possibly TRBD1 (5 bases). V was cut by 1 base and J by 10 bases, with 8 bases left in between. Germline-derived CDR1 and CDR2 are SEHNR and FQNEAQ (reference sequence). The CDR3 is 13 amino acids. The CDR3 coding sequence is TGTGCCAGCAGCTTAGAAGGGGAATCACCCCTCCACTTT. Translating it yields CASSLEGESPLHF.